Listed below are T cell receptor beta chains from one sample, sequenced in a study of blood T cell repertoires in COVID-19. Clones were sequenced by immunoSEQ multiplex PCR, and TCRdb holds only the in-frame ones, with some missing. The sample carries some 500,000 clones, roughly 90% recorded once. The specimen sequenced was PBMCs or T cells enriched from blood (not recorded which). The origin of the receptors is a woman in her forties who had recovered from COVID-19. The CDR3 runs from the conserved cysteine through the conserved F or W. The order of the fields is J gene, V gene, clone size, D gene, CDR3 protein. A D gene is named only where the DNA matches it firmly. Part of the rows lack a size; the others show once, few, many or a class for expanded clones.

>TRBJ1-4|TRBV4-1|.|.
CASSPSLRSKLFF
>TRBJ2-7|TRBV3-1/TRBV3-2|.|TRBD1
CASSRTGGSYEQYF
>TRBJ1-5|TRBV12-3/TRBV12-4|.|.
CASSDSQGQPQHF
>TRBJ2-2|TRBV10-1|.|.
CASSVSRMRTGELFF
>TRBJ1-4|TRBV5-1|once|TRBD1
CASSSQGAEEKLFF
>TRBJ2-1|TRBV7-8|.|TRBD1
CASRTGNEQFF
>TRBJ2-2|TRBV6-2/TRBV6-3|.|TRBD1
CASSYPQGAPTGELFF
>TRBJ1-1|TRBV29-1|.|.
CSVRGLMNTEAFF
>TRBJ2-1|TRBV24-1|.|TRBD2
CATSAPASGSHNEQFF
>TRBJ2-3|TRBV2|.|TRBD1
CASSRDRSSTDTQYF
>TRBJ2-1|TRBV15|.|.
CATSKVRDLDNEQFF
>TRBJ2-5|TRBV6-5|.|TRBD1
CASSYRDRWETQYF
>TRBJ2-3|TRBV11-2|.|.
CASSLGMGALSTDTQYF
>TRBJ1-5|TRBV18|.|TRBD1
CASSPGTGYNQPQHF